A single sample is the source of the 24 T cell receptor beta chains below, sequenced in a study of T cell responses to AZD1222 COVID-19 vaccine. Repertoires were generated with immunoSEQ multiplex PCR, while TCRdb's copy carries only in-frame clones and drops some. The sample lists 55,000 to 65,000 clones; about 88% were seen once. Specimen: peripheral blood, collected 28 days after the second AZD1222 dose. These receptors originate from an adult who received the AZD1222 COVID-19 vaccine.

In its sample, this clone was seen a few times. V usage is TRBV13 and J usage is TRBJ2-7; D is possibly TRBD1 (5 bases). CDR1 is PRHDT, CDR2 FYEKMQ, per germline (reference sequence). The CDR3 runs 15 residues. The ends were cut back, 0 bases at V and 4 bases at J, with 13 bases in the middle. The CDR3 DNA is TGTGCCAGCAGCTTAGGCGGTGTCAGGGTATACGAGCAGTACTTC. Protein product: CASSLGGVRVYEQYF.

The rearrangement joins TRBV5-5 to TRBJ1-2, with a weak D call TRBD1 (6 bases). Trimming pared 0 bases from V and 3 bases from J, leaving 12 bases between. Per the germline V gene, CDR1 is SGHKS and CDR2 is YYEKEE (reference sequence). The CDR3 runs 15 residues. CDR3: CASSLATGGHYGYTF. CDR3 coding DNA: TGTGCCAGCAGCTTGGCTACGGGGGGGCACTATGGCTACACCTTC.

The chain combines TRBV18 with TRBJ1-6; 7 bases agree with TRBD1. The CDR3 runs 13 residues. Germline V gene sequence: CDR1 KGHSH, CDR2 LQKENI. Trimming cost V 5 bases and J 9 bases; bases outside gene matches: 4. CDR3 bases: TGTGCCAGCTCAACGACAGGGACTTCACCCCTCCACTTT. Encoded protein: CASSTTGTSPLHF.

The chain is built from TRBV6-5 and TRBJ2-7; possible D gene TRBD2, 5 bases. The CDR3 length is 15 residues. The V end was cut by 2 bases, the J end by 0 bases, with 11 bases between. CDR1 and CDR2 from the germline V gene are MNHEY and SVGAGI. The CDR3 nucleotides read TGTGCCAGCAGTTACGGCCCCGCGGGCTCCTACGAGCAGTACTTC. Protein: CASSYGPAGSYEQYF.

This clone appeared once. This sequence joins TRBV24-1 and TRBJ2-3; D remains ambiguous. Trimming took off 4 bases at V and 4 bases at J, with 8 bases between the two ends. Germline V lookup: CDR1 KGHDR, CDR2 SFDVKD. This CDR3 is 13 amino acids long. The CDR3 nucleotides are TGTGCCACCAGTGAGGCCGCTCCAGATACGCAGTATTTT. Encoded protein: CATSEAAPDTQYF.

The chain recombines TRBV28 with TRBJ2-7, with D maybe TRBD2 (7 bases). Trimming took off 1 base at V and 2 bases at J, with 15 bases between the two ends. CDR1 and CDR2 (germline): MDHEN, SYDVKM. The length of the CDR3 is 16 residues. The CDR3 DNA reads TGTGCCAGCAGTTTATTCGGGGGGCGAGTTGCCTACGAGCAGTACTTC. It codes for CASSLFGGRVAYEQYF.

Here the CDR3 reads CASSPRGSWGTEAFF. CDR3 nucleotides: TGTGCCAGCAGCCCACGGGGTTCCTGGGGCACTGAAGCTTTCTTT. The genes are TRBV7-2 and TRBJ1-1; D uncertain. Germline CDR1 SGHTA, CDR2 FQGNSA. CDR3 size: 15 residues. V was cut by 5 bases and J by 4 bases, with 17 bases left in between.

The rearrangement links TRBV13 to TRBJ1-3, with 11 bases that match TRBD1. The V gene's germline CDR1 is PRHDT and CDR2 FYEKMQ (reference sequence). V shed 5 bases and J 4 bases; nucleotides not matched to a gene: 4. The length of the CDR3 is 15 residues. The CDR3 loop reads CASSVGQGAGNTIYF. The CDR3 region has the DNA TGTGCCAGCAGCGTCGGACAGGGGGCAGGAAACACCATATATTTT. The full variable domain, in which reference TRBV13 and TRBJ1-3 provide the parts outside the CDR3, is AAGVIQSPRHLIKEKRETATLKCYPIPRHDTVYWYQQGPGQDPQFLISFYEKMQSDKGSIPDRFSAQQFSDYHSELNMSSLELGDSALYFCASSVGQGAGNTIYFGEGSWLTVV.

V gene TRBV18 combines with J gene TRBJ1-5, with D perhaps TRBD1 (6 bases). V lost 3 bases to trimming and J lost 4 bases, with 10 bases between them. This CDR3 comprises 14 residues. In germline, CDR1 is KGHSH, CDR2 LQKENI. CDR3 region: CASSPRDINQPQHF. The CDR3 DNA reads as TGTGCCAGCTCACCCCGGGACATTAATCAGCCCCAGCATTTT. Full variable domain (outside the CDR3, taken from reference TRBV18 and TRBJ1-5): NAGVMQNPRHLVRRRGQEARLRCSPMKGHSHVYWYRQLPEEGLKFMVYLQKENIIDESGMPKERFSAEFPKEGPSILRIQQVVRGDSAAYFCASSPRDINQPQHFGDGTRLSIL.

The chain uses TRBV5-1 and TRBJ1-2, with D uncertain. CDR1 is SGHRS and CDR2 is YFSETQ in the germline V gene. The CDR3 contains 12 residues. The V and J ends lost 0 bases and 8 bases respectively, with 8 bases between them. DNA of the CDR3: TGCGCCAGCAGCTTGGACCGCCGAGGCTACACCTTC. Its protein is CASSLDRRGYTF.

This chain links TRBV7-8 with TRBJ2-7, with D possibly TRBD1 on 6 matching bases. V lost 1 base and J 5 bases, leaving 12 bases between the germline ends. This CDR3 has 14 residues. Germline assignment: CDR1 SGHVS and CDR2 FQNEAQ. CDR3 DNA sequence: TGTGCCAGCAGCTTAGTCAGGGGAAGGAACGAGCAGTACTTC. Residues: CASSLVRGRNEQYF.

This chain joins TRBV6-1 and TRBJ2-1, with 11 bases aligning to TRBD2. The CDR3 contains 17 residues. Germline values: CDR1 MNHNS, CDR2 SASEGT. J lost 0 bases, V lost 4 bases, and 5 bases had no gene match. The CDR3 coding sequence is TGTGCCAGCAGTGCCCTAGCGGGGGGTTTCTCCTACAATGAGCAGTTCTTC. Translating it yields CASSALAGGFSYNEQFF.

This chain joins TRBV6-5 and TRBJ1-1; a possible D gene is TRBD1 (5 bases). Germline V lookup: CDR1 MNHEY, CDR2 SVGAGI. V was clipped by 7 bases and J by 2 bases, with 8 bases between them. The length of the CDR3 is 12 residues. CDR3 protein: CASTRGNTEAFF. The CDR3, as DNA: TGTGCCAGCACGAGGGGTAACACTGAAGCTTTCTTT.

The sample holds one count of this clone. In the same sample, other DNA sequences code for this CDR3. The chain couples TRBV5-1 to TRBJ2-3; 9 bases map to TRBD2. V was clipped by 2 bases and J by 6 bases; unmatched bases: 7. The length of the CDR3 is 15 residues. CDR1 is SGHRS and CDR2 is YFSETQ in the germline V gene. CDR3 bases: TGCGCCAGCAGCTTTCGCGGGGGGGCCGGCGATACGCAGTATTTT. Residues: CASSFRGGAGDTQYF.

The chain uses TRBV4-1 and TRBJ1-2; D call uncertain. CDR3 length equals 15 residues. V lost 0 bases and J 3 bases, leaving 11 bases between the germline ends. Germline lookup yields CDR1 MGHRA and CDR2 YSYEKL. The CDR3, as DNA: TGCGCCAGCAGCCAAGATAAGGGTTGGGACTATGGCTACACCTTC. This encodes CASSQDKGWDYGYTF.

By frequency in the sample, this clone is medium-sized. The CDR3 sequence is CASSFRTSGGAGSTQYF. The CDR3, as DNA: TGTGCCAGCAGTTTCCGGACTAGCGGGGGGGCGGGGTCTACGCAGTATTTT. The V and J genes are TRBV27 and TRBJ2-3; 15 bases align to TRBD2. Trimming took 3 bases from V and 8 from J; bases not matched to a gene: 9. Germline values: CDR1 MNHEY, CDR2 SMNVEV (reference sequence). The CDR3 extends over 17 amino acids.

J is TRBJ2-2 and V is TRBV4-1; possibly TRBD1 or TRBD2 for D (5 bases each). Germline loops: CDR1 MGHRA, CDR2 YSYEKL. V shed 4 bases and J shed 5 bases, with 20 bases lying between them. CDR3 length: 17 amino acids. CDR3 DNA sequence: TGCGCCAGCAGCCTCCGGGACCCCGTAAAGGAGACCGGGGAGCTGTTTTTT. Protein sequence: CASSLRDPVKETGELFF.

V gene TRBV6-6 combines with J gene TRBJ1-2; TRBD1 is a possible D gene (6 bases). Germline CDR1 MNHNY, CDR2 SVGAGI (reference sequence). The V gene lost 6 bases and the J gene lost 0 bases, with 11 bases spanning the gap. The CDR3 covers 14 residues. The CDR3 reads CASRPTGANYGYTF. CDR3 coding DNA: TGTGCCAGCAGACCGACAGGCGCTAACTATGGCTACACCTTC.

This chain joins TRBV13 and TRBJ1-3; D call uncertain. V was pared by 2 bases and J by 0 bases, with 8 bases between. The length of the CDR3 is 15 residues. Germline CDR1 reads PRHDT; CDR2 reads FYEKMQ (reference sequence). The CDR3 nucleotides read TGTGCCAGCAGCTTAAACAGAGGCTCTGGAAACACCATATATTTT. Translation gives CASSLNRGSGNTIYF.

The chain is built from TRBV7-9 and TRBJ1-2, with D tentatively TRBD1 (5 bases). V was pared by 3 bases and J by 2 bases, with 10 bases between. CDR3 length: 14 residues. Germline-derived CDR1 and CDR2 are SEHNR and FQNEAQ (reference sequence). The DNA of the CDR3 is TGTGCCAGCAGCTTCCCGGGACGGAACTATGGCTACACCTTC. Translating gives CASSFPGRNYGYTF.

The chain carries TRBV7-9 and TRBJ1-3, with D perhaps matching TRBD1 (5 bases). The V gene lost 10 bases and the J gene lost 1 base, with 14 bases spanning the gap. Germline loops: CDR1 SEHNR, CDR2 FQNEAQ (reference sequence). This CDR3 region has 14 residues. The CDR3 DNA is TGTGCCAATCGTGGGGCAGCGTCTGGAAACACCATATATTTT. Its protein product is CANRGAASGNTIYF.

The chain has TRBV19 and TRBJ1-1; D is unclear. The length of the CDR3 is 13 residues. Per germline, CDR1 LNHDA and CDR2 SQIVND (reference sequence). Trimming shortened V by 3 bases and J by 1 base, and 6 bases separated the two germline ends. The CDR3, as DNA: TGTGCCAGTAGTATCGGCCAGAACACTGAAGCTTTCTTT. Amino acid sequence: CASSIGQNTEAFF.

This rearrangement joins TRBV18 to TRBJ2-7; 8 bases align to TRBD2. The trim removed 11 bases at V and 6 bases at J, leaving 9 bases unmatched. Germline assignment: CDR1 KGHSH and CDR2 LQKENI. The CDR3 length is 12 residues. The CDR3 loop is CAGGLELGEQYF. DNA of the CDR3: TGTGCCGGGGGACTAGAACTTGGCGAGCAGTACTTC.

The DNA for the CDR3 is TGTGCCAGCAGCTCCAGGGGGCAAGAGACCCAGTACTTC. This gives the protein CASSSRGQETQYF. This chain connects TRBV5-4 to TRBJ2-5; 7 bases fit TRBD1. The length of the CDR3 is 13 residues. V trimming: 3 bases; J trimming: 2 bases; junction bases outside the gene matches: 1. Germline V gives CDR1 SGHNT, CDR2 YYREEE (reference sequence).